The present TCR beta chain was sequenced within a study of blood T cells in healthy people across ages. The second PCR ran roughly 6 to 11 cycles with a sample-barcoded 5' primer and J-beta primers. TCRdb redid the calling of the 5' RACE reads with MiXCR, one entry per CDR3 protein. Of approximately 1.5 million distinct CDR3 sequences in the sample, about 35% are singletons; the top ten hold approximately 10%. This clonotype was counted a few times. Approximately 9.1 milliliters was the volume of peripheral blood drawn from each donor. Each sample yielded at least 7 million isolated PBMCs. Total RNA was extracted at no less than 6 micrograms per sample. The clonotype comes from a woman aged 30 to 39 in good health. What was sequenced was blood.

The DNA for the CDR3 is TGCGCCAGCAGCTTGGAGGGAGGGTCTCATAATCAGCCCCAGCATTTT. Residues: CASSLEGGSHNQPQHF. The chain employs TRBV5-1 and TRBJ1-5, with no clear D. Germline V lookup: CDR1 SGHRS, CDR2 YFSETQ. CDR3 size: 16 residues. With 0 bases removed from V and 4 bases from J, the gap between germline ends came to 14 bases.